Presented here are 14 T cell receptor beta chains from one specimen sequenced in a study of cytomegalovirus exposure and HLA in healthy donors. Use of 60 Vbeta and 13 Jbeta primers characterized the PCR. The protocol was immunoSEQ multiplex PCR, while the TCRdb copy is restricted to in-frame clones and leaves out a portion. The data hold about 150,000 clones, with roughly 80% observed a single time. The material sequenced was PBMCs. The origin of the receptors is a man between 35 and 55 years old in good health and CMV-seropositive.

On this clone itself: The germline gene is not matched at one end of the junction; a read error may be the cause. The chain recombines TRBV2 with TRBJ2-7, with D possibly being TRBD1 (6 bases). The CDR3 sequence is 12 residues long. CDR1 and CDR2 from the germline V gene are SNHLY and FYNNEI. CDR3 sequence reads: CASSEGAGVGHF. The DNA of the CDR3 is TGTGCCAGCAGTGAGGGGGCTGGGGTGGGGCACTTC.

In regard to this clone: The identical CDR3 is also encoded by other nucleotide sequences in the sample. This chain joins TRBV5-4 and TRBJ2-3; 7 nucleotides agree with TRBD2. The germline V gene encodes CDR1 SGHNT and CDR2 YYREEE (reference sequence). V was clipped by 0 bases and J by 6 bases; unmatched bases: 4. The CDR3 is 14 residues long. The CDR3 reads CASSLGLAGDTQYF. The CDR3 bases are TGTGCCAGCAGCTTGGGACTAGCAGGGGATACGCAGTATTTT.

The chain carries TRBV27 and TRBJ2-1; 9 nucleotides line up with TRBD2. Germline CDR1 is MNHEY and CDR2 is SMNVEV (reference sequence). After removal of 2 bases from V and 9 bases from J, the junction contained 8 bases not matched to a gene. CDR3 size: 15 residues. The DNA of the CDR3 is TGTGCCAGCAGTTTAGAACTAGCGGGTATTAGTGAGCAGTTCTTC. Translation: CASSLELAGISEQFF.

The CDR3 protein is CASSKSGRAYNEQFF. As DNA, the CDR3 is TGTGCCAGCAGCAAGAGCGGGAGGGCTTACAATGAGCAGTTCTTC. The chain has TRBV21-1 and TRBJ2-1; the DNA was not compared with TRBD2, the D call given in the table. TRBV21-1 represents a pseudogene. The CDR3 has 15 amino acids.

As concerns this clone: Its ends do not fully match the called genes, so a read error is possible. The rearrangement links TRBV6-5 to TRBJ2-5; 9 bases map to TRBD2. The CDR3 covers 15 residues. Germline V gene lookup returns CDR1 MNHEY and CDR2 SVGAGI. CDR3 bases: TGTGCCAGCGGTTACGTAGCGGGAGTACAAGAGACCCAGTACTTC. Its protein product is CASGYVAGVQETQYF.

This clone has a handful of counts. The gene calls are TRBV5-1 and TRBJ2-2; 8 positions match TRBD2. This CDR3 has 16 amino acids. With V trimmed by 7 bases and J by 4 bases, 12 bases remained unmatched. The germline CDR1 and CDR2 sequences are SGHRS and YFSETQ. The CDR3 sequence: CASGLVAGGRTGELFF. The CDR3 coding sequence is TGCGCCAGCGGGTTGGTGGCGGGAGGACGCACCGGGGAGCTGTTTTTT. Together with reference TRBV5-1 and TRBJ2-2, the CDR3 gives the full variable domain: KAGVTQTPRYLIKTRGQQVTLSCSPISGHRSVSWYQQTPGQGLQFLFEYFSETQRNKGNFPGRFSGRQFSNSRSEMNVSTLELGDSALYLCASGLVAGGRTGELFFGEGSRLTVL.

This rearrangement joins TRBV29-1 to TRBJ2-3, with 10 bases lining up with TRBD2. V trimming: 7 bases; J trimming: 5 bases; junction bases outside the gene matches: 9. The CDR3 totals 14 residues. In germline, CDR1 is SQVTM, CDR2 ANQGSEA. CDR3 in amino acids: CSADPGTSVDTQYF. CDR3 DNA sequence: TGCAGCGCGGACCCCGGGACTAGCGTAGATACGCAGTATTTT.

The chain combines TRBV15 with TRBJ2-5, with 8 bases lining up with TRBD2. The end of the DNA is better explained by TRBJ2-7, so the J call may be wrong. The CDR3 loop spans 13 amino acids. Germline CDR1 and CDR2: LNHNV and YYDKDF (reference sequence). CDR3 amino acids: CATSSGGVYEQYF. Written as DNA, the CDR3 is TGTGCCACCAGCAGCGGGGGGGTCTACGAGCAGTACTTC.

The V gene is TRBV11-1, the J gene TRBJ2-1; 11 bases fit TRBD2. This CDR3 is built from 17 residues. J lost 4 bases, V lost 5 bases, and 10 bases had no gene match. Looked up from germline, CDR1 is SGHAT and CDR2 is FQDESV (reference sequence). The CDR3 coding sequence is TGTGCCAGCAGCCCCGACACCGGGACTAGCGGATACAATGAGCAGTTCTTC. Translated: CASSPDTGTSGYNEQFF.

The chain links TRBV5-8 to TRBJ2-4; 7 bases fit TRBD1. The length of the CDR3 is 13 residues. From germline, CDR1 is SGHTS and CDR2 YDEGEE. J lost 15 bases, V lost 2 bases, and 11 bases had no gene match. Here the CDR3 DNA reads TGTGCCAGCAGCTTCCGGGACAGCAGCTTATGGTACTTC. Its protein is CASSFRDSSLWYF.

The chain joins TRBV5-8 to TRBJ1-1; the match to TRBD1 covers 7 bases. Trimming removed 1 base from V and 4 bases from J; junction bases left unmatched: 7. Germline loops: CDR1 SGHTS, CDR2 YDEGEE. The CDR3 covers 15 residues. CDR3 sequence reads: CASSLLQGRGTEAFF. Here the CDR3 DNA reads TGTGCCAGCAGCTTGCTACAGGGGCGTGGCACTGAAGCTTTCTTT.

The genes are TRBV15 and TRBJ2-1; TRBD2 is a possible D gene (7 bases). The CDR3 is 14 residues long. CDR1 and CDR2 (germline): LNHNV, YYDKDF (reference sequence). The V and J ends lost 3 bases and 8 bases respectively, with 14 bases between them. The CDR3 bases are TGTGCCACCAGCAGTGAGGGGGGGGGCGATGAGCAGTTCTTC. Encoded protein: CATSSEGGGDEQFF.

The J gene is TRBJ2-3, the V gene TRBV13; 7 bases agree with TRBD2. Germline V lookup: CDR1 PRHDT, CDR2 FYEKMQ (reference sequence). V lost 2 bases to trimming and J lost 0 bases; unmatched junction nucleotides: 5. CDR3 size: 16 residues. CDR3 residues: CASSLRTRASTDTQYF. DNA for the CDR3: TGTGCCAGCAGCTTACGGACTAGAGCTAGCACAGATACGCAGTATTTT.

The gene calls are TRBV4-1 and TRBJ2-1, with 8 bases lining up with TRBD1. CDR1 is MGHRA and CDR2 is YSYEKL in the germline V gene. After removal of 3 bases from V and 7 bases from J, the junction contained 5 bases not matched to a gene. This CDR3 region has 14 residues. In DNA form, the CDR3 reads TGCGCCAGCAGCCACGGGGACAGGACAAATGAGCAGTTCTTC. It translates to CASSHGDRTNEQFF.